Following are 21 T cell receptor beta chains from one sample sequenced in a study of tumor-infiltrating lymphocytes in primary liver carcinoma listed by TCRdb under 2017. Total RNA and DNA were co-extracted without cell sorting from around 20-30 mg of bulk tissue using the AllPrep DNA/RNA mini kit. The data were produced on an Illumina HiSeq 2500. A constant-region primer and ProtoScript II reverse transcriptase were used to reverse-transcribe TCRbeta-specific cDNA from roughly 500 ng total RNA. TCRbeta libraries were built with three nested multiplex PCR rounds, a slightly modified ARM-PCR procedure. Multiplex TRBV1-TRBV30 forward primers and a Cbeta reverse primer were used in the first two PCR rounds, each of which was run for roughly 10 cycles. TCRdb trimmed public reads at Q25 via fastp, called clones via MiXCR and kept in-frame beta chains. Every distinct CDR3 protein forms one entry, paired with its most common genes and DNA. Recorded for this sample are about 100,000 distinct CDR3 sequences; roughly 69% of them occurred a single time. 7.5% to 10% of the sample is in the top ten clones.

Sequenced material: liver tumor tissue from sampling region 5. The meaning of the sample's cell subset or site label: tumor region T5, tumor centre. The receptor source for this set is a woman aged 60-70 years with primary liver carcinoma and hepatitis B virus infection.

As to this clonotype: The conserved closing phenylalanine or tryptophan is absent in this CDR3, likely reflecting a read error. The J gene is TRBJ2-1, the V gene TRBV5-4, with 11 bases lining up with TRBD1. CDR1 is SGHNT and CDR2 is YYREEE in the germline V gene (reference sequence). This CDR3 is 16 amino acids long. The CDR3 nucleotides read TGTGCTAGCAGCCCGCCGGGACAGGGGGTCTACAATGAGCAGTTCTCC. Protein product: CASSPPGQGVYNEQFS.

About this clonotype itself: Just one base apart from a much larger clone, this may be a read error. The rearrangement joins TRBV5-1 to TRBJ2-2, with D hard to call. The V and J ends lost 4 bases and 1 base respectively, with 8 bases between them. Germline V gives CDR1 SGHRS, CDR2 YFSETQ. CDR3 length: 14 residues. CDR3 protein: CASSPTWNTGELFF. In DNA form, the CDR3 reads TGCGCCAGCAGCCCGACATGGAACACCGGGGAGCTGTTTTTT.

With regard to this clonotype: The junction and the germline gene differ at one end; a read error may be behind it. J is TRBJ2-2 and V is TRBV5-6, with TRBD2 identical over 9 bases. Germline loops: CDR1 SGHDT, CDR2 YYEEEE. This CDR3 comprises 17 residues. The CDR3: CASSLYGLATNTGEPFF. The CDR3 coding sequence is TGTGCCAGCAGCCTGTACGGACTAGCGACGAACACCGGGGAGCCGTTTTTT. The whole variable domain, remainder taken from reference TRBV5-6 and TRBJ2-2, is DAGVTQSPTHLIKTRGQQVTLRCSPKSGHDTVSWYQQALGQGPQFIFQYYEEEERQRGNFPDRFSGHQFPNYSSELNVNALLLGDSALYLCASSLYGLATNTGEPFFGEGSRLTVL.

The rearrangement joins TRBV11-3 to TRBJ2-3, with D possibly TRBD1 on 5 matching bases. CDR3 size: 17 residues. CDR1 SGHNT and CDR2 YENEEA come from the germline V gene. Deletions cut 4 bases from V and 6 bases from J, with 23 bases between. The CDR3 coding sequence is TGTGCCAGCAGCTCTTGGTCCCTTGACTGGGGCATGGATACGCAGTATTTT. This encodes CASSSWSLDWGMDTQYF.

In its sample, this clonotype was seen many times. The chain recombines TRBV6-1 with TRBJ2-2; TRBD1 might be the D (6 bases). The CDR3 consists of 15 residues. Trimming removed 3 bases from V and 6 bases from J, with 14 bases in between. Germline V gene sequence: CDR1 MNHNS, CDR2 SASEGT. This CDR3 is CASSDPGDKAGELFF. Written as DNA, the CDR3 is TGTGCCAGCAGTGACCCAGGGGACAAAGCCGGGGAGCTGTTTTTT.

In this sample, this clonotype turned up a few times. Germline is not matched at one junction end, which may reflect a read error. The CDR3 nucleotides read TGTACCAGCAGCTTAGAACCCACAGATACGCAGTATTTT. Translating it yields CTSSLEPTDTQYF. The chain joins TRBV11-2 to TRBJ2-3; D gene unclear. This CDR3 comprises 13 residues. Looked up from germline, CDR1 is SGHAT and CDR2 is FQNNGV.

This clonotype was recorded once. This chain links TRBV6-1 with TRBJ2-5, with D possibly TRBD2 on 5 matching bases. CDR3 length equals 13 residues. Looked up from germline, CDR1 is MNHNS and CDR2 is SASEGT. The V end was cut by 4 bases, the J end by 8 bases, with 14 bases between. CDR3 nucleotide sequence: TGTGCCAGCAGTGGGGAGATGGGTGAAACCCAGTACTTC. This encodes CASSGEMGETQYF.

The CDR3 nucleotides are TGCGCCAGCAACCAGAGCCCGGGAGTAGACACTGAAGCTTTCTTT. It is translated as CASNQSPGVDTEAFF. The J gene is TRBJ1-1, the V gene TRBV4-1; no reliable D call. The CDR3 runs 15 residues. The V end was cut by 7 bases, the J end by 3 bases, with 18 bases between. Per germline, CDR1 MGHRA and CDR2 YSYEKL.

Regarding this clonotype: A much larger clone sits a single nucleotide away, making a read error possible. The chain combines TRBV5-6 with TRBJ1-2; 7 nucleotides match TRBD1. This CDR3 spans 15 amino acids. J lost 7 bases, V lost 4 bases, and 13 bases had no gene match. Germline V gene data show CDR1 as SGHDT and CDR2 as YYEEEE. The CDR3 DNA reads TGTGCCAGCAGCCTCCTATCCCCAGGGGGAGGTGGCTACACCTTC. It codes for CASSLLSPGGGGYTF.

Comment on this clonotype: A much bigger clone sits one base away, suggesting this may be a read error. This chain uses TRBV5-1 with TRBJ1-1; no firm D call. Germline assignment: CDR1 SGHRS and CDR2 YFSETQ. The CDR3 is 14 amino acids. The CDR3 nucleotides read TGCGCCAGCAGGGTCCTGCAGACCAACACTGAAGCTTCCTTT. Its protein product is CASRVLQTNTEASF.

The rearrangement joins TRBV14 to TRBJ2-1; 8 bases match TRBD2. Germline-derived CDR1 and CDR2 are SGHDN and FVKESK. The V gene end was trimmed by 6 bases and the J gene end by 5 bases; junction bases not matched to a gene: 12. This CDR3 spans 16 amino acids. Here the CDR3 reads CASSAVAGWVNNEQFF. In DNA, the CDR3 is TGTGCCAGCAGTGCCGTAGCGGGATGGGTAAACAATGAGCAGTTCTTC.

This clonotype was picked up a small number of times. The J gene is TRBJ1-4, the V gene TRBV7-2, with TRBD1 matching 9 bases. V shed 5 bases, J shed 5 bases, and the junction held 9 bases outside the gene matches. Germline lookup yields CDR1 SGHTA and CDR2 FQGNSA. CDR3 length: 16 residues. This CDR3 is CASSRTTGGANEKLFF. CDR3 nucleotides: TGTGCCAGCAGCCGTACAACAGGGGGCGCCAATGAAAAACTGTTTTTT.

Of note for this clonotype: It may be a read error: a sequence one base away is much more abundant. This sequence joins TRBV6-5 and TRBJ2-3, with TRBD1 identical over 10 bases. Germline V CDR1 and CDR2: MNHEY, SVGAGI. The CDR3 contains 15 residues. Trimming removed 6 bases from V and 4 bases from J; junction bases left unmatched: 7. The CDR3 DNA sequence: TGTGCCAGCAGCCTCGGACAGGGGGTGTCAGATACGCAGTATTTT. Encoded protein: CASSLGQGVSDTQYF.

Note on this clonotype: The CDR3 end shows no conserved phenylalanine or tryptophan, and so a read error is likely. Because the CDR3's place on the DNA is in doubt, the DNA is left out and the CDR3 is given as listed by TCRdb. This rearrangement joins TRBV12-3 or TRBV12-4 to TRBJ1-1; TRBD1 reflects the table's D call only, with no check against the DNA. The CDR3 sequence runs 16 residues, both termini included. The CDR3 sequence is CASSLARQPDLTESFL.

This clonotype was counted between two and nine times. This chain uses TRBV5-1 with TRBJ2-7; the match to TRBD1 covers 7 bases. The germline CDR1 and CDR2 sequences are SGHRS and YFSETQ. J lost 4 bases, V lost 4 bases, and 14 bases had no gene match. The CDR3 has 16 amino acids. In DNA, the CDR3 is TGCGCCAGCAGCGCACAAACCAGCGACAGGGCTTACGAGCAGTACTTC. It translates to CASSAQTSDRAYEQYF.

This clonotype has ten or more counts. The J gene is TRBJ1-5, the V gene TRBV7-9; 8 positions match TRBD1. This CDR3 has 15 residues. The germline gives CDR1 SEHNR, CDR2 FQNEAQ (reference sequence). Germline trimming cut 1 base from V and 2 bases from J; bases unmatched to any gene: 1. CDR3 sequence reads: CASSLDRGGNQPQHF. CDR3 sequence (DNA): TGTGCCAGCAGCTTAGACAGGGGGGGCAATCAGCCCCAGCATTTT. Drawing the rest from reference TRBV7-9 and TRBJ1-5, the complete variable domain is DTGVSQNPRHKITKRGQNVTFRCDPISEHNRLYWYRQTLGQGPEFLTYFQNEAQLEKSRLLSDRFSAERPKGSFSTLEIQRTEQGDSAMYLCASSLDRGGNQPQHFGDGTRLSIL.

This clonotype has a handful of counts. This rearrangement joins TRBV11-3 to TRBJ2-7, with D tentatively TRBD2 (5 bases). The CDR3 sequence is 14 residues long. Trimming took off 7 bases at V and 2 bases at J, with 15 bases between the two ends. Germline loops: CDR1 SGHNT, CDR2 YENEEA. The CDR3, as DNA: TGTGCCAGCAACTCCCGGGATGGGACCTACGAGCAGTACTTC. Amino acid sequence: CASNSRDGTYEQYF.

Comment on this clonotype: Compared with germline, one end of the junction differs, possibly owing to a read error. The V and J genes are TRBV11-2 and TRBJ1-4; a possible D gene is TRBD1 (5 bases). The CDR3 is 14 amino acids. CDR1 and CDR2 (germline): SGHAT, FQNNGV. The CDR3 nucleotides read TGTGTCAGCAGCTTCCGGGACGAGGGTGGAAAACTGTTTTTT. It specifies CVSSFRDEGGKLFF.

Comments on this clonotype: No conserved phenylalanine or tryptophan ends this CDR3, so it is likely a read error. V gene TRBV4-2 combines with J gene TRBJ2-2; 11 bases are a match to TRBD2. The junction had 4 bases not matched to a gene; V was cut back by 4 bases and J by 0 bases. The CDR3 is made up of 17 amino acids. Germline V gene lookup returns CDR1 LGHNA and CDR2 YNFKEQ. The CDR3 protein is CASSPWGLAANTGELFL. The DNA for the CDR3 is TGTGCCAGCAGCCCCTGGGGACTAGCGGCGAACACCGGGGAGCTGTTTCTT.

The sample holds a few counts of this clonotype. A much larger clone differs by one base, so this may be a read error. The V and J genes are TRBV5-1 and TRBJ1-4, with D possibly being TRBD1 (5 bases). CDR3 size: 15 residues. Per germline, CDR1 SGHRS and CDR2 YFSETQ. CDR3 protein: CANSLGTAPGKELFF. In DNA form, the CDR3 reads TGCGCCAACAGCTTGGGGACGGCTCCGGGAAAGGAACTGTTTTTT.

V gene TRBV29-1 combines with J gene TRBJ1-2; D gene uncertain. Germline V gives CDR1 SQVTM, CDR2 ANQGSEA. V lost 6 bases and J 7 bases, leaving 21 bases between the germline ends. The CDR3 spans 14 residues. The CDR3 loop reads CSVGTYDGSCGYTF. The CDR3 DNA reads TGCAGCGTAGGAACCTATGACGGTTCCTGTGGCTACACCTTC.